These 29 T cell receptor beta chains were all obtained from the same sample, sequenced in a study of circulating CD8 cells and anti-PD-1 response in melanoma. Using 15 ng of total RNA, TCR libraries were made with the QIAseq Immune Repertoire TCR panel. TCRdb reprocessed the reads with MiXCR, giving one entry per CDR3 protein. Here the sample spans 450 to 550 distinct CDR3 sequences, around 7% being singletons. Sorting of live CD3+CD8+TCRalphabeta+ cells by PD-1 and/or TIGIT gave four subsets. The sample here was CD8+ T cells from PBMCs, taken at baseline or after one month of anti-PD-1 therapy (not recorded which). The receptor source for this set is a human donor with melanoma.

By sample fraction, this clonotype is large. This chain joins TRBV28 and TRBJ2-7, with 8 bases fitting TRBD2. Germline assignment: CDR1 MDHEN and CDR2 SYDVKM. Trimming removed 4 bases from V and 2 bases from J; junction bases left unmatched: 13. CDR3 length: 17 amino acids. In DNA form, the CDR3 reads TGTGCCAGCAGTTATGGACCCGGACGGGGGGGAACCTACGAGCAGTACTTC. It specifies CASSYGPGRGGTYEQYF.

This clonotype rates as medium-sized (0.01 to 0.1%). CDR3 residues: CASSFNGARDEQYF. The CDR3, as DNA: TGTGCCAGCAGTTTTAATGGGGCTAGGGACGAGCAGTACTTC. V usage is TRBV12-3 or TRBV12-4 and J usage is TRBJ2-7, with a weak D call TRBD1 (5 bases). The CDR3 runs 14 residues. Trimming removed 3 bases from V and 5 bases from J, with 14 bases in between.

This clonotype is termed large. This rearrangement joins TRBV11-1 to TRBJ1-1, with D unresolved. There are 12 residues in the CDR3. Germline V gene lookup returns CDR1 SGHAT and CDR2 FQDESV (reference sequence). Trimming cost V 4 bases and J 1 base, with 4 bases left between them. In DNA, the CDR3 is TGTGCCAGCAGCTACACGAACACTGAAGCTTTCTTT. This encodes CASSYTNTEAFF.

By proportion, this clonotype is large (0.1 to 1%). The rearrangement joins TRBV29-1 to TRBJ1-1; tentatively, D is TRBD1 (6 bases). CDR1 SQVTM and CDR2 ANQGSEA come from the germline V gene. The CDR3 is 13 residues long. Trimming took off 0 bases at V and 4 bases at J, with 9 bases between the two ends. The CDR3, as DNA: TGCAGCGTTGAAGATCACAGGGCCACTGAAGCTTTCTTT. It encodes CSVEDHRATEAFF.

This clonotype qualifies as large. This chain uses TRBV11-2 with TRBJ2-5; D is uncertain. Deletions cut 5 bases from V and 1 base from J, with 14 bases between. This CDR3 spans 15 amino acids. Germline V gene data show CDR1 as SGHAT and CDR2 as FQNNGV. In DNA, the CDR3 is TGTGCCAGCAGCCCCTACACAAGAGGCCAAGAGACCCAGTACTTC. Its translation is CASSPYTRGQETQYF.

By share of the sample, this clonotype is medium-sized. The chain has TRBV29-1 and TRBJ2-1, with no clear D. Germline CDR1 SQVTM, CDR2 ANQGSEA. CDR3 length: 12 amino acids. The V end was cut by 0 bases, the J end by 6 bases, with 6 bases between. CDR3 DNA: TGCAGCGTTGAAGATCTCAGCAATGAGCAGTTCTTC. The encoded protein is CSVEDLSNEQFF.

The gene calls are TRBV19 and TRBJ2-6; 8 nucleotides line up with TRBD1. Germline CDR1 reads LNHDA; CDR2 reads SQIVND (reference sequence). V shed 9 bases, J shed 2 bases, and the junction held 6 bases outside the gene matches. This CDR3 comprises 15 residues. The CDR3 here is CASDRGLAGANVLTF. In DNA form, the CDR3 reads TGTGCCAGCGACAGGGGATTAGCTGGGGCCAACGTCCTGACTTTC. Drawing the rest from reference TRBV19 and TRBJ2-6, the complete variable domain is DGGITQSPKYLFRKEGQNVTLSCEQNLNHDAMYWYRQDPGQGLRLIYYSQIVNDFQKGDIAEGYSVSREKKESFPLTVTSAQKNPTAFYLCASDRGLAGANVLTFGAGSRLTVL.

This clonotype is medium-sized (0.01 to 0.1%) in the sample. A clone one base away is much larger, so this may be a read error. Without the conserved terminal phenylalanine or tryptophan, this CDR3 likely stems from a read error. V and J are TRBV6-2 or TRBV6-3 and TRBJ2-5; a possible D gene is TRBD1 (5 bases). CDR3 length: 17 residues. V was shortened by 0 bases and J by 5 bases, with 19 bases between the two germline ends. From germline, CDR1 is MNHEY and CDR2 SVGEGT. The CDR3 coding sequence is TGTGCCAGCAGTTACTCGACCGGGTCCCCGAAGGGGGAGACCCAGTACTTA. Protein sequence: CASSYSTGSPKGETQYL.

By share, this clonotype counts as medium-sized (0.01 to 0.1%). The V call is TRBV29-1, the J call TRBJ2-2, with D tentatively TRBD1 (7 bases). Trimming took 3 bases from V and 6 from J, leaving 17 bases between them. The CDR3 contains 15 residues. From germline, CDR1 is SQVTM and CDR2 ANQGSEA. CDR3 DNA sequence: TGCAGCGTTGAGGGGTTGGAGGGGGCTGCCGGGGAGCTGTTTTTT. This codes for CSVEGLEGAAGELFF.

This clonotype is medium-sized (0.01 to 0.1%) by share. This chain links TRBV10-3 with TRBJ2-7; the D gene could be TRBD1 or TRBD2 (5 bases each). Trimming left V 2 bases short and J 4 bases short, with 12 bases between. The CDR3 runs 14 residues. CDR1 ENHRY and CDR2 SYGVKD come from the germline V gene. This CDR3 reads CAISEGAGGYEQYF. DNA for the CDR3: TGTGCCATCAGTGAGGGGGCCGGAGGTTACGAGCAGTACTTC.

This clonotype is judged medium-sized (0.01 to 0.1%). V usage is TRBV20-1 and J usage is TRBJ2-2; D is unresolved. Trimming removed 0 bases at V and 1 base at J, with 6 bases between. This CDR3 has 14 residues. Looked up from germline, CDR1 is DFQATT and CDR2 is SNEGSKA (reference sequence). The CDR3, as DNA: TGCAGTGCTAGAGATTGGGAGAACACCGGGGAGCTGTTTTTT. Protein: CSARDWENTGELFF.

By frequency in the sample, this clonotype is medium-sized. The genes are TRBV20-1 and TRBJ1-5; 8 bases fit TRBD1. The CDR3 covers 15 residues. The J segment lost 6 bases and the V segment lost 0 bases, leaving 7 bases of the junction unmatched. The germline V gene has CDR1 DFQATT and CDR2 SNEGSKA (reference sequence). CDR3 bases: TGCAGTGCTAGAGATCAGGACAGGGAAAGTCAGCCCCAGCATTTT. Translating gives CSARDQDRESQPQHF.

This clonotype is large (0.1 to 1%). The V gene is TRBV29-1, the J gene TRBJ2-2, with 7 bases that match TRBD1. Looked up from germline, CDR1 is SQVTM and CDR2 is ANQGSEA. This CDR3 has 11 residues. The trim removed 6 bases at V and 5 bases at J, leaving 0 bases unmatched. The DNA of the CDR3 is TGCAGCGTGGGACAGACCGGGGAGCTGTTTTTT. Residues: CSVGQTGELFF.

This clonotype counts as medium-sized (0.01 to 0.1%). The rearrangement uses TRBV20-1 and TRBJ2-7, with TRBD2 matching over 8 bases. Per germline, CDR1 DFQATT and CDR2 SNEGSKA (reference sequence). This CDR3 is built from 14 residues. J gave up 7 bases and V 4 bases, and 12 bases lay outside the gene matches. This chain's CDR3 is CSAKTPRGRFEQYF. As DNA, the CDR3 is TGCAGTGCTAAGACCCCCCGCGGGAGGTTTGAGCAGTACTTC.

Sample share makes this clonotype large. The chain joins TRBV11-2 to TRBJ1-1; D gene ambiguous. The V end lost 1 base, the J end lost 5 bases, and 5 bases lay between the germline ends. Germline loops: CDR1 SGHAT, CDR2 FQNNGV. This CDR3 spans 12 amino acids. CDR3 amino acids: CASSLGFTEAFF. CDR3 DNA: TGTGCCAGCAGCTTAGGATTTACTGAAGCTTTCTTT.

This clonotype is categorized as medium-sized. One base away lies a much larger clone, so this may be a sequencing read error. This chain joins TRBV19 and TRBJ2-1; D is undetermined. V was shortened by 5 bases and J by 5 bases, with 13 bases between the two germline ends. The germline V gene encodes CDR1 LNHDA and CDR2 SQIVND (reference sequence). The CDR3 is 14 amino acids. CDR3 amino acids: CASSPGPVDNEQFF. As DNA, the CDR3 is TGTGCCAGTAGTCCCGGGCCAGTGGACAATGAGCAGTTCTTC.

This clonotype is large in the sample. This chain joins TRBV29-1 and TRBJ2-2; either TRBD1 or TRBD2 may fit D (6 bases each). V gave up 2 bases and J gave up 0 bases, with 10 bases separating them. Germline V gives CDR1 SQVTM, CDR2 ANQGSEA. The CDR3 has 15 residues. The CDR3 sequence: CSVEQGTSNTGELFF. The CDR3 DNA follows: TGCAGCGTTGAACAGGGGACTTCGAACACCGGGGAGCTGTTTTTT.

Within the sample, this clonotype is large (0.1 to 1%). The chain recombines TRBV14 with TRBJ2-3, with a possible D match to TRBD1 (5 bases). Trimming stripped 1 base from V and 4 bases from J, with 6 bases between. CDR3 size: 13 residues. Looked up from germline, CDR1 is SGHDN and CDR2 is FVKESK. The CDR3 coding sequence is TGTGCCAGCAGCCAAGTGGGGCCAGATACGCAGTATTTT. It translates to CASSQVGPDTQYF.

This clonotype was found a few times. The CDR3 does not end in the conserved phenylalanine or tryptophan, so this is likely a read error. This chain links TRBV4-1 with TRBJ2-1; 7 bases map to TRBD2. Germline V gene lookup returns CDR1 MGHRA and CDR2 YSYEKL. The CDR3 contains 15 residues. DNA for the CDR3: TGCGCCACCAGCCATCTGGACGGGGGGTACAATGAGCAGTTCTCC. It specifies CATSHLDGGYNEQFS.

This clonotype qualifies as large. The J gene is TRBJ2-1, the V gene TRBV19; D is perhaps TRBD2 (6 bases). The V end lost 5 bases, the J end lost 2 bases, and 7 bases lay between the germline ends. Germline CDR1 LNHDA, CDR2 SQIVND (reference sequence). CDR3 size: 13 residues. CDR3 amino acids: CASSAGPYNEQFF. In DNA form, the CDR3 reads TGTGCCAGTAGTGCGGGACCCTACAATGAGCAGTTCTTC.

This clonotype is medium-sized by share. The gene calls are TRBV28 and TRBJ2-2; a weak D match, TRBD2 (5 bases). Trimming left V 5 bases short and J 7 bases short, with 17 bases between. This CDR3 has 15 residues. In germline, CDR1 is MDHEN, CDR2 SYDVKM. CDR3 sequence (DNA): TGTGCCAGCAGTCCCTCGTTCCCACGGGGCGGGGAGCTGTTTTTT. Translating gives CASSPSFPRGGELFF.

A remark on this clonotype: A read error may be the cause here, since a much bigger clone is one base away. The chain is built from TRBV3-1 and TRBJ2-7; D not certain. V lost 1 base, J lost 12 bases, and 10 bases lay in between. The CDR3 contains 11 residues. Germline values: CDR1 LGHDT, CDR2 YNNKEL (reference sequence). The CDR3 DNA sequence: TGTGCCAGCAGCCAAGGTAGAGTGGTGTACTTC. It codes for CASSQGRVVYF.

By sample fraction, this clonotype is medium-sized. The chain carries TRBV20-1 and TRBJ2-7, with D possibly called TRBD1 or TRBD2 (6 bases each). Trimming removed 0 bases from V and 7 bases from J, with 22 bases in between. Germline values: CDR1 DFQATT, CDR2 SNEGSKA (reference sequence). The CDR3 totals 16 residues. DNA for the CDR3: TGCAGTGCTAGAGATCATAGCGGTGGGGACACAGAAGAGCAGTACTTC. Translation: CSARDHSGGDTEEQYF.

This clonotype is large (0.1 to 1%) within its sample. The chain carries TRBV25-1 and TRBJ2-5; TRBD1 might be the D (6 bases). Germline CDR1 MGHDK, CDR2 SYGVNS. The CDR3 runs 15 residues. V was trimmed by 5 bases and J by 2 bases, leaving 15 bases between them. The CDR3 sequence is CASSPSRGGQETQYF. The DNA of the CDR3 is TGTGCCAGCAGTCCCTCTCGAGGGGGACAAGAGACCCAGTACTTC.

This clonotype is classed as medium-sized. This chain uses TRBV19 with TRBJ2-7, with D tentatively TRBD2 (5 bases). CDR1 and CDR2 (germline): LNHDA, SQIVND (reference sequence). Trimming shortened V by 5 bases and J by 0 bases, and 11 bases separated the two germline ends. The CDR3 totals 14 residues. The CDR3 protein is CASSLYRDSYEQYF. For the CDR3, the DNA is TGTGCCAGTAGTCTATACCGGGACTCCTACGAGCAGTACTTC.

By sample share, this clonotype is large. The rearrangement links TRBV25-1 to TRBJ2-2, with 10 bases that match TRBD1. The germline gives CDR1 MGHDK, CDR2 SYGVNS. The CDR3 spans 16 residues. The trim removed 5 bases at V and 6 bases at J, leaving 9 bases unmatched. For the CDR3, the DNA is TGTGCCAGCAGTTACGACAGGGGGCTTCAAGCCGGGGAGCTGTTTTTT. Translating gives CASSYDRGLQAGELFF.

V gene TRBV20-1 combines with J gene TRBJ1-1, with D unclear. Trimming cost V 5 bases and J 11 bases, with 18 bases left between them. The V gene's germline CDR1 is DFQATT and CDR2 SNEGSKA (reference sequence). The CDR3 is made up of 12 amino acids. Here the CDR3 reads CSACVVGSGAFF. The CDR3 DNA reads as TGCAGTGCTTGTGTCGTGGGGTCTGGGGCTTTCTTT.

By share, this clonotype ranks as large (0.1 to 1%). This chain connects TRBV5-5 to TRBJ2-7; D gene uncertain. Looked up from germline, CDR1 is SGHKS and CDR2 is YYEKEE (reference sequence). The CDR3 consists of 13 residues. Between the trimmed V and J ends, which lost 4 bases and 3 bases, there was a span of 11 bases. DNA for the CDR3: TGTGCCAGCAGCATGGACGTAGACTACGAGCAGTACTTC. Translation gives CASSMDVDYEQYF.

This clonotype is labeled large. The chain is built from TRBV20-1 and TRBJ2-7, with D maybe TRBD2 (6 bases). Trimming shortened V by 4 bases and J by 2 bases, and 18 bases separated the two germline ends. The CDR3 has 15 residues. From germline, CDR1 is DFQATT and CDR2 SNEGSKA (reference sequence). CDR3: CSANSEEGTPYEQYF. CDR3 nucleotides: TGCAGTGCTAACTCGGAGGAGGGTACCCCCTACGAGCAGTACTTC.